This TCR beta chain was identified in a study of regulatory T cells in long-lasting Graves disease. The overall study: Those Graves' patients who were newly diagnosed had been on antithyroid drugs under 3 months. Broader study findings: Shared public clonotypes totalled about 2,600 in persistent patients, compared with over 800 in new patients.

As for time point: newly diagnosed GD, antithyroid drugs for less than 3 months. Preparation of the TCR library used RNA extracted from PBMCs. CDR3 size: 13 residues. Deletions cut 8 bases from V and 3 bases from J, with 11 bases between. The germline V gene encodes CDR1 SGHDT and CDR2 YYEEEE. CDR3-region Arm-PCR and iRepertoire HTBI primers produced the TCR beta libraries. TCRdb recomputed calls from the multiplex PCR reads with MiXCR, one row per CDR3 protein. The table records 560,000 or so distinct CDR3 sequences, 15% to 20% of them present only once. As to this clonotype: Its antigen is not known.

This same sample was also taken into another study, of T cells in Graves' hyperthyroidism and ophthalmopathy. This second study notes: The HTBI primer set was used in a first-round RT-PCR of the TCR CDR3. Most thyroid clonotypes with frequency above 0.001 were detected in blood.

This TCR was sampled from a man aged 18 to 30 with Graves disease. This sample comprised peripheral blood mononuclear cells (PBMCs), obtained at new diagnosis, from a patient treated with antithyroid drugs. The gene calls are TRBV5-6 and TRBJ2-2; D gene ambiguous. The DNA for the CDR3 is TGTGCCAGTCTTCGACTGGACACCGGGGAGCTGTTTTTT. Residues: CASLRLDTGELFF.